These 11 T cell receptor beta chains share one sample of origin, sequenced in a study of spatial heterogeneity in lung cancer. Study-wide results and caveats: Tumor mutation count correlated with how many alpha and beta TCRs expanded intratumorally.

The sample's time point: sample taken at primary tumor resection. These receptors' antigens are unknown. TCRdb re-called the 5' RACE reads with MiXCR, one entry per CDR3 protein. The repertoire includes about 7,900 distinct CDR3 sequences, roughly 7.5% of them detected once, and around 17% sits in the top ten. The sequencing used lung tumor tissue, collected at surgery. These receptors originate from a female donor with early-stage non-small cell lung cancer.

This clonotype was seen many times. Since the library was made to target alpha chains, this beta chain is a stray read and its abundance is not meaningful. The chain joins TRBV4-1 to TRBJ1-1; D call uncertain. The CDR3 consists of 16 residues. Trimming removed 0 bases at V and 5 bases at J, with 16 bases between. Germline loops: CDR1 MGHRA, CDR2 YSYEKL. This CDR3 is CASSQDRGRLGTEAFF. The CDR3 nucleotides are TGCGCCAGCAGCCAAGATCGTGGCAGGTTGGGTACTGAAGCTTTCTTT.

This clonotype was observed many times. Since the library was made to target alpha chains, this beta chain is a stray read and its abundance is not meaningful. The rearrangement joins TRBV20-1 to TRBJ2-1; the match to TRBD2 covers 9 bases. Germline V gene data show CDR1 as DFQATT and CDR2 as SNEGSKA (reference sequence). V dropped 0 bases and J dropped 9; count of bases not matched to a gene: 15. This CDR3 contains 17 residues. DNA for the CDR3: TGCAGTGCTAGAGATACCCTAGGTCGCGGGAGGGCCTCTGAGCAGTTCTTC. Residues: CSARDTLGRGRASEQFF.

This clonotype was counted many times. The library was designed around alpha chains, so this beta chain is a stray read whose abundance carries little weight. The chain joins TRBV7-8 to TRBJ2-5; 15 positions agree with TRBD2. After removal of 1 base from V and 2 bases from J, the junction contained 11 bases not matched to a gene. Germline V gene data show CDR1 as SGHVS and CDR2 as FQNEAQ. The CDR3 contains 20 residues. The CDR3 nucleotides read TGTGCCAGCAGCTTAGTTCCGGGGACTAGCGGGAGGCCCAATCAAGAGACCCAGTACTTC. This gives the protein CASSLVPGTSGRPNQETQYF.

This clonotype appeared many times. This beta chain represents an off-target read in a library built for alpha chains; its size is of limited meaning. The chain links TRBV7-2 to TRBJ2-1, with 9 bases aligning to TRBD2. After removal of 5 bases from V and 5 bases from J, the junction contained 7 bases not matched to a gene. The CDR3 runs 15 residues. From germline, CDR1 is SGHTA and CDR2 FQGNSA. This chain's CDR3 is CASSRLAELNNEQFF. CDR3 coding DNA: TGTGCCAGCAGCCGACTAGCGGAACTTAACAATGAGCAGTTCTTC.

This clonotype has a count of ten or more. The library was prepared for alpha chains; this beta chain is a stray read, so its frequency means little. The rearrangement links TRBV2 to TRBJ1-5; no reliable D call. Per germline, CDR1 SNHLY and CDR2 FYNNEI. The CDR3 is 14 residues long. The ends were cut back, 3 bases at V and 0 bases at J, with 6 bases in the middle. The CDR3 loop is CASSEGYSNQPQHF. The CDR3 nucleotides read TGTGCCAGCAGTGAGGGATATAGCAATCAGCCCCAGCATTTT.

This clonotype was seen repeatedly, ten times or more. A library prepared for alpha chains yielded this beta chain as an off-target read; its size is of little meaning. The chain recombines TRBV14 with TRBJ2-1, with 13 positions matching TRBD2. Germline CDR1 reads SGHDN; CDR2 reads FVKESK. The CDR3 covers 17 residues. The trim removed 2 bases at V and 4 bases at J, leaving 5 bases unmatched. CDR3 region: CASSQRRLAGGYNEQFF. For the CDR3, the DNA is TGTGCCAGCAGCCAACGCCGACTAGCGGGAGGATACAATGAGCAGTTCTTC.

By frequency in the sample, this clonotype is medium-sized. Within a library made for alpha chains, this beta chain is off target, and its count is uninformative. CDR3 nucleotides: TGTGCCAGCAGCTTGGCCGGGGAGCTGTTTTTT. It codes for CASSLAGELFF. J is TRBJ2-2 and V is TRBV28; D gene unclear. The V end lost 6 bases, the J end lost 6 bases, and 5 bases lay between the germline ends. Germline values: CDR1 MDHEN, CDR2 SYDVKM. This CDR3 comprises 11 residues.

Turning to this clonotype: As an off-target read in a library built for alpha chains, this beta chain has a frequency of little significance. The rearrangement links TRBV3-1 to TRBJ2-7, with D uncertain. CDR1 and CDR2 from the germline V gene are LGHDT and YNNKEL (reference sequence). This CDR3 comprises 16 residues. V lost 1 base to trimming and J lost 0 bases, with 13 bases between them. CDR3 sequence reads: CASSQGSRLSSYEQYF. The CDR3, as DNA: TGTGCCAGCAGCCAAGGGTCACGACTCAGCTCCTACGAGCAGTACTTC.

This clonotype is classed as medium-sized. This beta chain is an off-target read within a library intended for alpha chains, so its frequency means little. The CDR3 DNA is TGTGCCAGCAGCAATCTAGCGGAGGTGACCCAGTACTTC. This codes for CASSNLAEVTQYF. The chain recombines TRBV6-5 with TRBJ2-5, with TRBD2 identical over 7 bases. The CDR3 extends over 13 amino acids. J lost 7 bases, V lost 6 bases, and 8 bases had no gene match. Germline V CDR1 and CDR2: MNHEY, SVGAGI.

Ten or more counts support this clonotype. This beta chain is off target for a library built for alpha chains, so its abundance means little. The chain joins TRBV7-2 to TRBJ2-7; no clear D gene. V lost 6 bases, J lost 4 bases, and 16 bases lay in between. This CDR3 is 14 amino acids long. CDR1 and CDR2 from the germline V gene are SGHTA and FQGNSA. CDR3: CASRTATLGYEQYF. The CDR3 nucleotides read TGTGCCAGCAGGACCGCGACCCTTGGGTACGAGCAGTACTTC.

There are many counts of this clonotype. Little can be read into the size of this beta chain, an off-target read in a library designed for alpha chains. The chain recombines TRBV10-3 with TRBJ2-1; no definite D call. V was trimmed by 4 bases and J by 5 bases, leaving 6 bases between them. The CDR3 covers 12 residues. The V gene's germline CDR1 is ENHRY and CDR2 SYGVKD. CDR3 sequence (DNA): TGTGCCATCAGTGTTGTAGACAATGAGCAGTTCTTC. Protein sequence: CAISVVDNEQFF.